These 21 T cell receptor beta chains were sequenced from one sample in a study of blood T cell repertoires in COVID-19. Libraries were prepared by immunoSEQ multiplex PCR; TCRdb keeps only in-frame clonotypes and omits some of them. The sample records 380,000 or so clones, 80% to 90% being singletons. The sequencing sample was made of PBMCs or T cells enriched from blood (not recorded which). The receptor set was obtained from a man aged 25 to 40 who had recovered from COVID-19.

The V call is TRBV18, the J call TRBJ2-5; D might be TRBD1 (5 bases). The V end was cut by 2 bases, the J end by 2 bases, with 9 bases between. In germline, CDR1 is KGHSH, CDR2 LQKENI. CDR3 size: 14 residues. CDR3 coding DNA: TGTGCCAGCTCACCAGGGGCTGTACAAGAGACCCAGTACTTC. It yields the protein CASSPGAVQETQYF.

The chain couples TRBV5-5 to TRBJ2-3; D is perhaps TRBD1 (5 bases). From germline, CDR1 is SGHKS and CDR2 YYEKEE (reference sequence). The CDR3 sequence is 15 residues long. Deletions cut 4 bases from V and 0 bases from J, with 12 bases between. CDR3 DNA: TGTGCCAGCAGCCCCACAGGAACAAGCACAGATACGCAGTATTTT. It translates to CASSPTGTSTDTQYF.

For the CDR3, the DNA is TGTGCCAGCAGCATCGGGGGACTTAGCACAGATACGCAGTATTTT. This encodes CASSIGGLSTDTQYF. The chain combines TRBV3-1 (or the pseudogene TRBV3-2) with TRBJ2-3; the D gene is possibly TRBD2 (6 bases). In germline, CDR1 is LGHDT, CDR2 YNNKEL (reference sequence). The CDR3 loop spans 15 amino acids. Trimming removed 5 bases from V and 0 bases from J, with 12 bases in between.

This chain joins TRBV2 and TRBJ2-1; D is uncertain. With 1 base removed from V and 6 bases from J, the gap between germline ends came to 7 bases. Germline V gene lookup returns CDR1 SNHLY and CDR2 FYNNEI. CDR3 length equals 13 residues. In DNA form, the CDR3 reads TGTGCCAGCAGTGAAGTTCCCCTCAATGAGCAGTTCTTC. Its translation is CASSEVPLNEQFF.

J is TRBJ1-2 and V is TRBV18; D is unresolved. CDR3 size: 15 residues. Deletions cut 3 bases from V and 7 bases from J, with 18 bases between. Germline CDR1 and CDR2: KGHSH and LQKENI. The CDR3, as DNA: TGTGCCAGCTCACCTCGACGGGAGGTTGAGGTTGGCTACACCTTC. Amino acid sequence: CASSPRREVEVGYTF.

The gene calls are TRBV5-5 and TRBJ1-4, with 7 positions matching TRBD1. Germline V gives CDR1 SGHKS, CDR2 YYEKEE (reference sequence). After removal of 4 bases from V and 8 bases from J, the junction contained 11 bases not matched to a gene. The CDR3 is 15 residues long. CDR3 sequence reads: CASSATGASGEKLFF. The CDR3 DNA sequence: TGTGCCAGCAGCGCCACAGGGGCTTCGGGGGAAAAACTGTTTTTT.

The chain employs TRBV21-1 and TRBJ1-1; TRBD1, as called in the table, went unchecked against the DNA. TRBV21-1 represents a pseudogene. The length of the CDR3 is 21 residues. CDR3 DNA sequence: TGTGCCAGCAGCCGCACCGGGTCAGGGGCAGGTCGAGAGCCAGAGAGCACTGAAGCTTTCTTT. It is translated as CASSRTGSGAGREPESTEAFF.

This clone has only one observation. The chain is built from TRBV19 and TRBJ2-7; TRBD1 matches at 9 bases. Germline V CDR1 and CDR2: LNHDA, SQIVND (reference sequence). CDR3 length: 15 amino acids. Trimming cost V 5 bases and J 2 bases; bases outside gene matches: 7. CDR3 in amino acids: CASSPGTGRTYEQYF. The CDR3 region has the DNA TGTGCCAGTAGTCCCGGGACAGGGCGGACCTACGAGCAGTACTTC.

V is TRBV6-5 and J is TRBJ2-3; 11 bases line up with TRBD2. V lost 6 bases to trimming and J lost 1 base; unmatched junction nucleotides: 3. The CDR3 has 15 amino acids. Germline loops: CDR1 MNHEY, CDR2 SVGAGI. The DNA of the CDR3 is TGTGCCAGCAGACCGGGACTAGCGGGCACAGATACGCAGTATTTT. This codes for CASRPGLAGTDTQYF.

The chain has TRBV2 and TRBJ1-1; 7 positions match TRBD1. The V gene's germline CDR1 is SNHLY and CDR2 FYNNEI. The CDR3 is 14 amino acids. V lost 5 bases to trimming and J lost 0 bases; unmatched junction nucleotides: 3. The CDR3 region is CASSSGTVNTEAFF. CDR3 coding DNA: TGTGCCAGCAGTTCCGGGACAGTGAACACTGAAGCTTTCTTT.

The CDR3 sequence is CASRNRHLNTEAFF. CDR3 nucleotides: TGTGCCAGCAGGAACCGACACTTGAACACTGAAGCTTTCTTT. The rearrangement links TRBV6-5 to TRBJ1-1, with D unresolved. Germline CDR1 reads MNHEY; CDR2 reads SVGAGI. This CDR3 is built from 14 residues. Trimming took 6 bases from V and 0 from J, leaving 11 bases between them.

This clone was picked up a small number of times. The gene calls are TRBV19 and TRBJ1-3, with D perhaps TRBD1 (5 bases). This CDR3 has 13 residues. CDR1 is LNHDA and CDR2 is SQIVND in the germline V gene (reference sequence). The CDR3 region is CVTGHPSGNTIYF. CDR3 bases: TGTGTCACCGGACATCCCTCTGGAAACACCATATATTTT. Full variable domain (rest looked up from reference TRBV19 and TRBJ1-3): DGGITQSPKYLFRKEGQNVTLSCEQNLNHDAMYWYRQDPGQGLRLIYYSQIVNDFQKGDIAEGYSVSREKKESFPLTVTSAQKNPTAFYLCVTGHPSGNTIYFGEGSWLTVV.

This clone was counted between two and nine times. The chain links TRBV5-4 to TRBJ1-2; D ambiguous. This CDR3 contains 14 residues. Deletions cut 0 bases from V and 8 bases from J, with 14 bases between. Germline V lookup: CDR1 SGHNT, CDR2 YYREEE (reference sequence). CDR3 sequence reads: CASSLDPLSVGYTF. CDR3 coding DNA: TGTGCCAGCAGCTTGGATCCTCTCTCGGTGGGCTACACCTTC.

The genes are TRBV24-1 and TRBJ1-2; D remains ambiguous. The germline V gene has CDR1 KGHDR and CDR2 SFDVKD. V lost 1 base and J lost 2, with 7 bases in between. CDR3 size: 14 residues. This CDR3 is CATSDFDKNYGYTF. The CDR3 coding sequence is TGTGCCACCAGTGATTTCGACAAGAACTATGGCTACACCTTC.

The CDR3 DNA reads TGTGCCAGCAGTTTTGGTGGCGGGGGGGCTCTCGAGCAGTACTTC. It codes for CASSFGGGGALEQYF. The chain uses TRBV27 and TRBJ2-7; 9 bases match TRBD2. The germline V gene encodes CDR1 MNHEY and CDR2 SMNVEV (reference sequence). The CDR3 runs 15 residues. After removal of 3 bases from V and 6 bases from J, the junction contained 9 bases not matched to a gene.

The genes are TRBV10-3 and TRBJ1-1; TRBD1 agrees at 8 bases. The length of the CDR3 is 14 residues. Germline assignment: CDR1 ENHRY and CDR2 SYGVKD. The V gene end was trimmed by 2 bases and the J gene end by 5 bases; junction bases not matched to a gene: 4. CDR3 sequence: CAISEDRGWTEAFF. The CDR3 coding sequence is TGTGCCATCAGTGAGGACAGGGGTTGGACTGAAGCTTTCTTT.

The CDR3 is CASSPRDNEQFF. The CDR3 DNA sequence: TGTGCCAGCTCACCACGAGACAATGAGCAGTTCTTC. This chain joins TRBV18 and TRBJ2-1; D ambiguous. Per germline, CDR1 KGHSH and CDR2 LQKENI. Trimming pared 1 base from V and 5 bases from J, leaving 3 bases between. This CDR3 has 12 amino acids. The full variable domain, with the rest looked up from reference TRBV18 and TRBJ2-1, is NAGVMQNPRHLVRRRGQEARLRCSPMKGHSHVYWYRQLPEEGLKFMVYLQKENIIDESGMPKERFSAEFPKEGPSILRIQQVVRGDSAAYFCASSPRDNEQFFGPGTRLTVL.

Here the CDR3 reads CASSARQGIQETQYF. For the CDR3, the DNA is TGTGCCAGCAGCGCCCGACAGGGGATTCAAGAGACCCAGTACTTC. This sequence joins TRBV9 and TRBJ2-5; 8 bases agree with TRBD1. CDR1 is SGDLS and CDR2 is YYNGEE in the germline V gene. The CDR3 has 15 residues. The J segment lost 2 bases and the V segment lost 3 bases, leaving 6 bases of the junction unmatched.

The chain has TRBV18 and TRBJ2-5; D perhaps matches TRBD2 (5 bases). V lost 3 bases, J lost 3 bases, and 14 bases lay in between. The CDR3 extends over 15 amino acids. The V gene's germline CDR1 is KGHSH and CDR2 LQKENI. As DNA, the CDR3 is TGTGCCAGCTCACCTGCCCAAGGAGGAGAAGAGACCCAGTACTTC. Its translation: CASSPAQGGEETQYF.

This clone showed up many times. Other nucleotide sequences from this sample produce the same CDR3. This chain joins TRBV6-5 and TRBJ1-2, with D unclear. This CDR3 is 13 amino acids long. Trimming stripped 0 bases from V and 8 bases from J, with 10 bases between. CDR1 and CDR2 from the germline V gene are MNHEY and SVGAGI. CDR3 residues: CASSYSGGEGYTF. The CDR3 nucleotides are TGTGCCAGCAGTTACTCGGGAGGCGAAGGCTACACCTTC.

This chain joins TRBV7-8 and TRBJ2-1; 10 nucleotides agree with TRBD1. J was trimmed by 10 bases and V by 4 bases; bases with no gene match: 7. The CDR3 has 14 amino acids. Germline lookup yields CDR1 SGHVS and CDR2 FQNEAQ. In DNA, the CDR3 is TGTGCCAGCAGCTGGGGACAGGGGAGGAACGAGCAGTTCTTC. Protein: CASSWGQGRNEQFF.